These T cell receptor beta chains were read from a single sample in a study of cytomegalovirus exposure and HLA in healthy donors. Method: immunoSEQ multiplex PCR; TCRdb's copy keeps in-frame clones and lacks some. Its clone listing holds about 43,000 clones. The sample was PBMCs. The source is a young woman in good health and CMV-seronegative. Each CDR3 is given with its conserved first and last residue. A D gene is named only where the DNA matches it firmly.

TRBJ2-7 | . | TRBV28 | TGTGCCAGCAGTCTCGAACTCCTTAGAGGAGGATACGAGCAGTACTTC | CASSLELLRGGYEQYF
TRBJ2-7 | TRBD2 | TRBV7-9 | TGTGCCAGCAGCACTGGGGGGGGCTACGAGCAGTACTTC | CASSTGGGYEQYF
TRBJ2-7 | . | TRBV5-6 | TGTGCCAGCAGAACTAAGGGGGTACCCTACGAGCAGTACTTC | CASRTKGVPYEQYF
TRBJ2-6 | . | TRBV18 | TGTGCCAGCTCACCACCGATCAGCTCTGGGGCCAACGTCCTGACTTTC | CASSPPISSGANVLTF
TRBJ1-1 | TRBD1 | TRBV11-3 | TGTGCCAGCAGCCGTACTACAGGGGGCCAGACTGAAGCTTTCTTT | CASSRTTGGQTEAFF
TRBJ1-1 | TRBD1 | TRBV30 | TGTGCCTGGAGCCCGACAGGGAGCGGCGGTGAAGCTTTCTTT | CAWSPTGSGGEAFF
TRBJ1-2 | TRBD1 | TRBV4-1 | TGCGCCAGCAGACCCAACAGGGGCCGGTATGGCTACACCTTC | CASRPNRGRYGYTF
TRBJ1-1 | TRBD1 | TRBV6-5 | TGTGCCAGCAACATAAACAGGGGGGTGGCTGAAGCTTTCTTT | CASNINRGVAEAFF
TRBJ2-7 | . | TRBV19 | TGTGCCAGTAGCATAGAGGCCCGCTACGAGCAGTACTTC | CASSIEARYEQYF
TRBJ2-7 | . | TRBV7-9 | TGTGCCAGCAGCCTGAGCGGGGACATTAGCTACGAGCAGTACTTC | CASSLSGDISYEQYF
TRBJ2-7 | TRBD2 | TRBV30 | TGTGCCTGGAGCGAACTCGGACTAGCGGGAGGTTACGAGCAGTACTTC | CAWSELGLAGGYEQYF
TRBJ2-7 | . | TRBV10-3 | TGTGCCACCGGGTCGGGGTCCTACGAGCAGTACTTC | CATGSGSYEQYF
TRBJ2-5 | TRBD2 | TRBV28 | TGTGTGGGGGGACTAGCGGGAGCAAACCAAGAGACCCAGTACTTC | CVGGLAGANQETQYF
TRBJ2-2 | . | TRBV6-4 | TGTGCCAGCAGTGAAAACAGGTCTCCAACCGGGGAGCTGTTTTTT | CASSENRSPTGELFF
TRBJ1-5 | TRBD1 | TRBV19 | TGTGCCAGTAGTATAGATGGGGACAGGCCTCTCAATCAGCCCCAGCATTTT | CASSIDGDRPLNQPQHF
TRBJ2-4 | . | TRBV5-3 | TGTGCCAGAAGCTTGAAACTTTTTTCGGCCAAAAACATTCAGTACTTC | CARSLKLFSAKNIQYF
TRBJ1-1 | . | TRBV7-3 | TGTGCCAGCAGCTTGCAGGAGAACACTGAAGCTTTCTTT | CASSLQENTEAFF
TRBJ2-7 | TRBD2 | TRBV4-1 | TGCGCCAGCAGCCATTACCTAGCGGGAGTCTCGAGGGAGCAGTACTTC | CASSHYLAGVSREQYF
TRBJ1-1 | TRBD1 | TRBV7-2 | TGTGCCAGCAGCCCGCAAGGACAGGCGGGGACTGAAGCTTTCTTT | CASSPQGQAGTEAFF
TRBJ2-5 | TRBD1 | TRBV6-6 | TGTGCCAGCAGTACGGACAGGGGGCGCACGAAGACCCAGTACTTC | CASSTDRGRTKTQYF
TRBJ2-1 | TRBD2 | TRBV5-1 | TGCGCCAGCAGCTCCGGACTAGGACAGTTCTTC | CASSSGLGQFF
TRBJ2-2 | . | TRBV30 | TGTGCCTGGAGTGTTGAGGGAGGGAACACCGGGGAGCTGTTTTTT | CAWSVEGGNTGELFF
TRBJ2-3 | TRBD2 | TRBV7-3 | TGTGCCAGCAGCCCTCTTATAGCGGGACCAGATACGCAGTATTTT | CASSPLIAGPDTQYF
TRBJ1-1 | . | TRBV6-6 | TGTGCCAGCATAGGACCCCAGGGCGTGAACACTGAAGCTTTCTTT | CASIGPQGVNTEAFF
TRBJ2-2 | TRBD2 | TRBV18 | TGTGCCAGCTCACCACCGGGGCAGCGGGGGACCGGGGAGCTGTTTTTT | CASSPPGQRGTGELFF
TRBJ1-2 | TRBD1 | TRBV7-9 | TGTGCCAGCAGCGCACAGGGGGTCCCGAACTATGGCTACACCTTC | CASSAQGVPNYGYTF
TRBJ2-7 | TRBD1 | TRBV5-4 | TGTGCCAGCAGCTTGGGGGACAGGGGGCAGGCGCAGTACTTC | CASSLGDRGQAQYF
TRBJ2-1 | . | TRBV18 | TGTGCCAGCTCACCACAGGACACCTACAATGAGCAGTTCTTC | CASSPQDTYNEQFF
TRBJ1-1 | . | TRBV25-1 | TGTGCCAGCAGTGAAAGTCTGGGAGGTGGGGGGACTGAAGCTTTCTTT | CASSESLGGGGTEAFF
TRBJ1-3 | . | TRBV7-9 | TGTGCCAGCAGCTTACGAGCGTCGGGAAACACCATATATTTT | CASSLRASGNTIYF
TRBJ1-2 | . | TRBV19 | TGTGCCAGTAGAGACGGTGGGGGATACGGGGGATATGGCTACACCTTC | CASRDGGGYGGYGYTF
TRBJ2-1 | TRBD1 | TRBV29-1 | TGCAGCGCCTCAGACAGGGCACAGTTCTTC | CSASDRAQFF
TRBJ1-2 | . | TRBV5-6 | TGTGCCAGCAGCCGGGGAGTCGGCTACACCTTC | CASSRGVGYTF
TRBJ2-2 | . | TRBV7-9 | TGTGCCAGCAGCTTCGGAGGGACAGAGACCGGGGAGCTGTTTTTT | CASSFGGTETGELFF
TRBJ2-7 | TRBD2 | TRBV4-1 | TGCGCCAGCAGCCAGACACTAGCGGGAGCTGCCTACGAGCAGTACTTC | CASSQTLAGAAYEQYF
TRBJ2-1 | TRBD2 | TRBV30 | TGTGCCTGGAGTTTCGATTTAGCGGGAGGGTATGAGCAGTTCTTC | CAWSFDLAGGYEQFF
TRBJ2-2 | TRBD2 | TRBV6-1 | TGTGCCAGCAGATTCTCTAGCGGGAACACCGGGGAGCTGTTTTTT | CASRFSSGNTGELFF
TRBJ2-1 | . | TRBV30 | TGTGCACAACGGACTATTAGTGAGCAGTTCTTC | CAQRTISEQFF
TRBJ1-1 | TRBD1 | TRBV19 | TGTGCCAGTTCCCCAGGCCGCCGGACAGGGGCAAGAGGTGGGGTGGCTTTCTTT | CASSPGRRTGARGGVAFF
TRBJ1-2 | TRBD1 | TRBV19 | TGTGCCAGTAGTACACTTACAGGGGCGTATGGCTACACCTTC | CASSTLTGAYGYTF
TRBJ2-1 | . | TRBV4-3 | TGCGCCAGCAGCCAAGATCCTTTGGAGAGCTCCTACAATGAGCAGTTCTTC | CASSQDPLESSYNEQFF
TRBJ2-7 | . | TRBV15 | TGTGCCACCAGCACCCGAAGGGCAGGGATTGCCTACGAGCAGTACTTC | CATSTRRAGIAYEQYF
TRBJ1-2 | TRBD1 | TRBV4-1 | TGCGCCAGCAGCCAAGAATTCCCAGGGGGCGCGCGTGGCTATGGCTACACCTTC | CASSQEFPGGARGYGYTF
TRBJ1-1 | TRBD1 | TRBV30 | TGTGCCTGGAGTTCGACGACAGGGGCAGCTTTCTTT | CAWSSTTGAAFF
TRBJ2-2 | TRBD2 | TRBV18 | TGTGCCAGCTCACCAATGGTAGCGGGAGCTAGCGGGGAGCTGTTTTTT | CASSPMVAGASGELFF
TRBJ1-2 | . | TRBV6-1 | TGTGCCAGCAGTGAAGCGCGGGGCGCAAACTATGGCTACACCTTC | CASSEARGANYGYTF
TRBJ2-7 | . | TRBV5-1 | TGCGCCAGCAGCTCCCTAGCGCAGTCCTACGAGCAGTACTTC | CASSSLAQSYEQYF
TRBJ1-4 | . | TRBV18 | TGTGCCAGCTCACGAGAAACGGGTCCCGGTGAAAAACTGTTTTTT | CASSRETGPGEKLFF
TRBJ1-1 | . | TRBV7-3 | TGTGCCAGCAGCTTACAGGGAGGAGACACTGAAGCTTTCTTT | CASSLQGGDTEAFF
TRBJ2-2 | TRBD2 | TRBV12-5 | TGTGCTAGTGGTTTGGTCGGACTAGCGGGAGTAATGGACACCGGGGAGCTGTTTTTT | CASGLVGLAGVMDTGELFF
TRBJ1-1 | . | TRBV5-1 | TGCGCCAGCAGCTCTGGGGTGGGGGGTTTCACTGAAGCTTTCTTT | CASSSGVGGFTEAFF
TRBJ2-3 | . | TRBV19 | TGTGCCAGTAGTGGAGGCAGCTCTAGCACAGATACGCAGTATTTT | CASSGGSSSTDTQYF
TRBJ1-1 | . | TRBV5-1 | TGCGCCAGCATAGGGGGTCAGCTGAACACTGAAGCTTTCTTT | CASIGGQLNTEAFF
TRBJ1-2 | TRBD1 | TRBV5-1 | TGCGCCAGCAGCTATAAACCAGGGGGCGCGGATGGCTACACCTTC | CASSYKPGGADGYTF
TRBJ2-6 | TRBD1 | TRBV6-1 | TGTGCCAGTCGACAGGGTGGCTCTGGGGCCAACGTCCTGACTTTC | CASRQGGSGANVLTF